The 13 T cell receptor beta chains below come from one sample, sequenced in a study of blood T cell repertoires in COVID-19. The data were produced by immunoSEQ multiplex PCR, yet TCRdb's version contains in-frame clones alone and is incomplete. The sample carries 250,000 to 300,000 clones, about 90% recorded once. The sequenced sample was peripheral blood. Receptors were obtained from a woman aged 45-65 years with COVID-19, enrolled during active disease.

The chain couples TRBV5-6 to TRBJ1-4; 11 bases fit TRBD1. The CDR3 covers 17 residues. Trimming at V came to 1 base and at J to 2 bases, leaving 4 bases not matched to a gene. Germline V lookup: CDR1 SGHDT, CDR2 YYEEEE. The CDR3 nucleotides are TGTGCCAGCAGCTTGCGGACAGGGGGCGTCACTAATGAAAAACTGTTTTTT. Its translation is CASSLRTGGVTNEKLFF.

The rearrangement links TRBV12-3 or TRBV12-4 to TRBJ2-7; possible D gene TRBD1, 6 bases. The CDR3 loop spans 11 amino acids. V was clipped by 7 bases and J by 6 bases, with 10 bases between them. In DNA form, the CDR3 reads TGTGCCAGCAAGCTCAGGGGCGAGCAGTACTTC. This gives the protein CASKLRGEQYF.

J is TRBJ2-1 and V is TRBV29-1; D is possibly TRBD1 (6 bases). The CDR3 consists of 13 residues. The germline gives CDR1 SQVTM, CDR2 ANQGSEA. The V end was cut by 3 bases, the J end by 6 bases, with 12 bases between. The CDR3 loop reads CSVDPGTSNEQFF. The CDR3 DNA is TGCAGCGTTGATCCAGGGACATCCAATGAGCAGTTCTTC.

The chain carries TRBV11-3 and TRBJ2-1; D unresolved. The CDR3 has 14 amino acids. The V end lost 0 bases, the J end lost 7 bases, and 10 bases lay between the germline ends. The germline V gene has CDR1 SGHNT and CDR2 YENEEA. For the CDR3, the DNA is TGTGCCAGCAGCTTAGACTCGACTGGAAATGAGCAGTTCTTC. Translated, it gives CASSLDSTGNEQFF.

The rearrangement uses TRBV19 and TRBJ2-1, with 13 bases aligning to TRBD2. CDR3 length: 15 amino acids. CDR1 and CDR2 from the germline V gene are LNHDA and SQIVND (reference sequence). The V gene end was trimmed by 6 bases and the J gene end by 8 bases; junction bases not matched to a gene: 7. DNA for the CDR3: TGTGCCAGTAGGGGGACTAGCGGGGTTAGATATGAGCAGTTCTTC. The encoded protein is CASRGTSGVRYEQFF.

J is TRBJ1-3 and V is TRBV18, with D unresolved. The germline gives CDR1 KGHSH, CDR2 LQKENI. This CDR3 spans 14 amino acids. V lost 5 bases to trimming and J lost 1 base, with 9 bases between them. The CDR3 DNA sequence: TGTGCCAGCTCAGAACAAGAATCTGGAAACACCATATATTTT. Its translation: CASSEQESGNTIYF.

The J gene is TRBJ2-5, the V gene TRBV27; D is unresolved. CDR3 size: 13 residues. V was cut by 0 bases and J by 2 bases, with 4 bases left in between. Germline-derived CDR1 and CDR2 are MNHEY and SMNVEV (reference sequence). The CDR3 DNA sequence: TGTGCCAGCAGTTTATCTCTGCAAGAGACCCAGTACTTC. It codes for CASSLSLQETQYF.

This clone has just one count. CDR3 in amino acids: CASSSSGRRAFF. CDR3 DNA: TGTGCCAGCAGCTCCTCAGGCAGGCGAGCTTTCTTT. V gene TRBV7-2 combines with J gene TRBJ1-1, with unresolved D. Germline V gives CDR1 SGHTA, CDR2 FQGNSA. Trimming took 4 bases from V and 10 from J, leaving 13 bases between them. This CDR3 has 12 residues.

The V gene is TRBV19, the J gene TRBJ2-5; TRBD1 matches at 7 bases. The length of the CDR3 is 15 residues. The germline V gene encodes CDR1 LNHDA and CDR2 SQIVND (reference sequence). V shed 4 bases, J shed 2 bases, and the junction held 7 bases outside the gene matches. The DNA of the CDR3 is TGTGCCAGTAGTACGGGACAGCCAGGGCAAGAGACCCAGTACTTC. Its translation is CASSTGQPGQETQYF.

In its sample, this clone was seen a few times. This chain links TRBV30 with TRBJ1-1; TRBD1 aligns across 7 bases. The ends lost 5 bases at V and 1 base at J; junction bases unmatched: 4. The CDR3 runs 13 residues. CDR1 is GTSNPN and CDR2 is SVGIG in the germline V gene (reference sequence). In DNA form, the CDR3 reads TGTGCCTGGGCGTGGACAGGGAACACTGAAGCTTTCTTT. Its translation is CAWAWTGNTEAFF. The whole variable domain, filled in from reference TRBV30 and TRBJ1-1, reads SQTIHQWPATLVQPVGSPLSLECTVEGTSNPNLYWYRQAAGRGLQLLFYSVGIGQISSEVPQNLSASRPQDRQFILSSKKLLLSDSGFYLCAWAWTGNTEAFFGQGTRLTVV.

V usage is TRBV11-2 and J usage is TRBJ1-1, with TRBD1 matching over 10 bases. J was trimmed by 5 bases and V by 1 base; bases with no gene match: 10. CDR1 is SGHAT and CDR2 is FQNNGV in the germline V gene. This CDR3 region has 17 residues. The CDR3, as DNA: TGTGCCAGCAGCTTAGGGAGGGACAGGGGCCCCAGTACTGAAGCTTTCTTT. It translates to CASSLGRDRGPSTEAFF.

The CDR3 loop reads CASSLDEGGRNIQYF. CDR3 nucleotides: TGCGCCAGCAGCTTGGATGAGGGTGGGAGAAACATTCAGTACTTC. The V and J genes are TRBV5-1 and TRBJ2-4; a weak D match, TRBD2 (5 bases). V lost 0 bases and J 6 bases, leaving 13 bases between the germline ends. Germline CDR1 and CDR2: SGHRS and YFSETQ. The CDR3 extends over 15 amino acids.

The chain is built from TRBV27 and TRBJ2-7, with 8 bases matching TRBD2. The CDR3 runs to 17 residues. The germline V gene encodes CDR1 MNHEY and CDR2 SMNVEV (reference sequence). V was clipped by 8 bases and J by 4 bases; unmatched bases: 19. CDR3 sequence: CASRTGGPGRRGYEQYF. CDR3 bases: TGTGCCAGCCGCACGGGGGGGCCAGGGCGAAGGGGGTACGAGCAGTACTTC.